The 5 T cell receptor beta chains listed next were all sequenced from one sample in a study of technical replicates of blood from several donors. Repertoires were generated with immunoSEQ multiplex PCR, while TCRdb's copy carries only in-frame clones and drops some. The sample has 12,000 or so clones, about 90% seen once. The specimen was PBMCs. All receptors come from a human donor in good health.

This chain links TRBV6-1 with TRBJ1-1; maybe TRBD1 (6 bases). The CDR3 runs to 14 residues. Trimming removed 4 bases at V and 4 bases at J, with 13 bases between. Germline CDR1 MNHNS, CDR2 SASEGT. The CDR3 region has the DNA TGTGCCAGCAGTGCCCAAGGGGGTTTCACTGAAGCTTTCTTT. It yields the protein CASSAQGGFTEAFF.

The chain uses TRBV30 and TRBJ1-6; 10 nucleotides agree with TRBD1. CDR3 size: 14 residues. With 0 bases clipped from V and 8 bases from J, the junction kept 1 base outside the gene matches. The germline V gene encodes CDR1 GTSNPN and CDR2 SVGIG (reference sequence). CDR3 sequence (DNA): TGTGCCTGGAGTGTAGGACAGGGGGATTCACCCCTCCACTTT. It is translated as CAWSVGQGDSPLHF.

Only one count was recorded for this clone. V and J are TRBV9 and TRBJ2-1, with TRBD2 identical over 8 bases. The germline V gene has CDR1 SGDLS and CDR2 YYNGEE. The ends lost 0 bases at V and 8 bases at J; junction bases unmatched: 7. The CDR3 loop spans 15 amino acids. The CDR3 spells CASSVAAGGWDEQFF. The CDR3 DNA reads TGTGCCAGCAGCGTAGCGGCGGGAGGATGGGATGAGCAGTTCTTC.

The chain combines TRBV11-2 with TRBJ2-1, with TRBD1 identical over 9 bases. The CDR3 contains 15 residues. Germline loops: CDR1 SGHAT, CDR2 FQNNGV. Losses at the gene ends were 2 bases for V and 5 bases for J; bases not matched to a gene: 4. The CDR3 is CASSLLTGGDNEQFF. The CDR3 coding sequence is TGTGCCAGCAGCTTACTGACAGGGGGGGACAATGAGCAGTTCTTC.

J is TRBJ2-1 and V is TRBV12-2; no check of the table's D call, TRBD2, against the DNA was made. TRBV12-2 is recorded as a pseudogene. This CDR3 has 21 amino acids. CDR3 residues: CASRRRSLAGGQFGPYNEQFF. The CDR3 region has the DNA TGTGCAAGTCGCCGGAGGAGTCTGGCGGGAGGCCAGTTCGGACCGTACAATGAGCAGTTCTTC.